The rows below give T cell receptor beta chains drawn from one sample of a study of tumor-infiltrating lymphocytes in localized non-small cell lung cancer. The table came from immunoSEQ multiplex PCR; TCRdb's copy has only in-frame clones and leaves some out. The data hold about 14,000 clones, with roughly four fifths observed a single time. The material sequenced was lung tumor tissue. The receptor source for this set is a human donor with non-small cell lung cancer. Both conserved end residues are part of each CDR3. The order of the fields is CDR3 DNA, CDR3 protein, V gene, clone size, J gene, D gene. D genes are given only for firm matches. Size is stated for part of the rows, as once, few or many counts, or as a class when the clone is expanded.

TGTGCCAGCAGCCAATCCAGGACTAACTATGGCTACACCTTC | CASSQSRTNYGYTF | TRBV4-2 | . | TRBJ1-2 | .
TGTGCCTCAAACCCTAGACAGGGCGGCCTCTCCTACGAGCAGTACTTC | CASNPRQGGLSYEQYF | TRBV30 | . | TRBJ2-7 | TRBD1
TGTGCCAGCAGCGTACAGGGAAGCACAGATACGCAGTATTTT | CASSVQGSTDTQYF | TRBV9 | . | TRBJ2-3 | .
TGTGCCAGCAGTCTAGCGGGAGGGCCCGGGGAGCTGTTTTTT | CASSLAGGPGELFF | TRBV2 | . | TRBJ2-2 | TRBD2
TGTGCCAGCAGCTTAGCCGCAACCTCGGAGACCCAGTACTTC | CASSLAATSETQYF | TRBV7-2 | . | TRBJ2-5 | .
TGTGCCAGCAGCTTAGGAGGGAACGGCAATCAGCCCCAGCATTTT | CASSLGGNGNQPQHF | TRBV7-8 | . | TRBJ1-5 | .
TGCGCCAGCAGCCAAGTGGGCCTTTCGCGGGGCAATGAGCAGTTCTTC | CASSQVGLSRGNEQFF | TRBV4-1 | . | TRBJ2-1 | .
TGTGCCTGGACTAGCGGATACGAGCAGTACTTC | CAWTSGYEQYF | TRBV30 | . | TRBJ2-7 | TRBD2
TGTGCCAGCAGCCAAGATTTATCCTACGAGCAGTACTTC | CASSQDLSYEQYF | TRBV14 | . | TRBJ2-7 | .
TGCGCCAGCAGCCAGGACAGGGTGGCCCTCGCCAGGGGGGAGCTGTTTTTT | CASSQDRVALARGELFF | TRBV4-3 | . | TRBJ2-2 | TRBD1
TGTGCCAGCAGCTTCGGTCTAGCGGTAATCACAGATACGCAGTATTTT | CASSFGLAVITDTQYF | TRBV5-4 | . | TRBJ2-3 | TRBD2
TGTGCCAGCAGTGTGGACAGGGGCAATCAGCCCCAGCATTTT | CASSVDRGNQPQHF | TRBV2 | once | TRBJ1-5 | TRBD1
TGTGCCAGCATGTACGTCGAAAACATTCAGTACTTC | CASMYVENIQYF | TRBV21-1 | . | TRBJ2-4 | .
TGTGCCAGCAGCATACTAGCGGGATCCTACAATGAGCAGTTCTTC | CASSILAGSYNEQFF | TRBV11-2 | . | TRBJ2-1 | TRBD2
TGTGCCAGTAGTATAACGCCGAGACAGGGGGGCTACACCTTC | CASSITPRQGGYTF | TRBV19 | . | TRBJ1-2 | TRBD1
TGTGCCAGCAGTACCCCGGGACTAGCGGGAGTCCATGAGCAGTTCTTC | CASSTPGLAGVHEQFF | TRBV27 | . | TRBJ2-1 | TRBD2
TGTGCCAGCAGCCTCATAGAAGCTTTCTTT | CASSLIEAFF | TRBV11-2 | few | TRBJ1-1 | .
TGCACCAGCAGCCGAGGTTTGGGCAGTGGAAATTCCGAGCAGTACTTC | CTSSRGLGSGNSEQYF | TRBV4-1 | once | TRBJ2-7 | .
TGTGCCAGCAGCGCCGGACTAGCCGGGCAGTTCTTC | CASSAGLAGQFF | TRBV9 | . | TRBJ2-1 | TRBD2
TGTGCCAGCAGTTTTGGGGGGAACGGCGAGCAGTACTTC | CASSFGGNGEQYF | TRBV6-6 | . | TRBJ2-7 | .
TGTGCCAGCAGTGAATGGACAGGGAGCTCCTACAATGAGCAGTTCTTC | CASSEWTGSSYNEQFF | TRBV25-1 | . | TRBJ2-1 | TRBD1
TGTGCTAGTGGTTTGTCCTTCAACTCTGGGGCCAACGTCCTGACTTTC | CASGLSFNSGANVLTF | TRBV12-5 | . | TRBJ2-6 | .
TGCAGCCCGGTAGGGGATCTCGGGGAAGCTTTCTTT | CSPVGDLGEAFF | TRBV29-1 | medium-sized | TRBJ1-1 | .
TGTGCCAGCAGCCACGAGCGGGAGGGCGGGGAGACCCAGTACTTC | CASSHEREGGETQYF | TRBV14 | . | TRBJ2-5 | TRBD2
TGTGCCAGCAGCAGAGGGACAGGGGAAGCGTACACTGAAGCTTTCTTT | CASSRGTGEAYTEAFF | TRBV21-1 | . | TRBJ1-1 | .
TGTGCCAGCAGTGCAGGTAGCGACTCCTACGAGCAGTACTTC | CASSAGSDSYEQYF | TRBV6-1 | . | TRBJ2-7 | .
TGTGCCAGCAGCCGCCCGGACAGGGGGAACCACTATGGCTACACCTTC | CASSRPDRGNHYGYTF | TRBV7-8 | . | TRBJ1-2 | TRBD1